This T cell receptor beta chain was obtained from a study of cytomegalovirus exposure and HLA in healthy donors. Overall study findings and caveats: Excluded were some V segments that proved indistinguishable, including TRBV6-2 and TRBV6-3. By a later analysis, the bulk of CMV-associated TCR beta chains appeared HLA-restricted. When analyzed later, the rates of TCR association showed variation by HLA locus, with DRB1 the most and HLA-C the fewest.

The CDR3 runs 14 residues. CDR1 KGHSH and CDR2 LQKENI come from the germline V gene. V lost 5 bases to trimming and J lost 1 base, with 11 bases between them. Concerning this clone: Its antigen is as yet unknown.

The PCR contained 60 Vbeta and 13 Jbeta primers. TCRdb keeps only in-frame clones here, not all; method: immunoSEQ multiplex PCR. The data hold about 200,000 clones, with more than 80% observed a single time. The sequencing input was PBMCs. The source is a man younger than 45 in good health and CMV-seronegative. The genes are TRBV18 and TRBJ1-1; unclear D gene. The CDR3 protein is CASSASVTNTEAFF. In DNA, the CDR3 is TGTGCCAGCTCAGCATCGGTTACGAACACTGAAGCTTTCTTT.